Each of the 32 T cell receptor beta chains below was sequenced from the same sample in a study of CD8+ T cells in alopecia areata. RNA, once extracted, was reverse transcribed into cDNA for use as the sequencing template. Here immunoSEQ multiplex PCR was the method, and the copy in TCRdb shows in-frame clones only, minus some. The repertoire has about 180,000 clones, 45% to 60% of them found once; the top ten carry about 9.5%. This sample's treatment: oral pan-JAK inhibitor, 5-10 mg twice daily. This specimen was CD8+ T cells sorted from blood, taken around week 53, from a patient treated with tofacitinib. The receptors stem from a human donor with alopecia areata.

This chain connects TRBV4-1 to TRBJ1-1, with 9 positions matching TRBD1. Germline loops: CDR1 MGHRA, CDR2 YSYEKL. The CDR3 totals 13 residues. V lost 4 bases to trimming and J lost 7 bases; unmatched junction nucleotides: 4. The chain's CDR3 is CASSPGTGNEAFF. For the CDR3, the DNA is TGCGCCAGCAGCCCAGGGACAGGGAATGAAGCTTTCTTT.

This clone was seen a handful of times. This chain links TRBV19 with TRBJ1-2; D gene uncertain. Germline V gene data show CDR1 as LNHDA and CDR2 as SQIVND (reference sequence). This CDR3 is 14 amino acids long. The V gene lost 7 bases and the J gene lost 7 bases, with 19 bases spanning the gap. CDR3 sequence (DNA): TGTGCCAGTACCGATACGGGTACCCGCGGTGGCTACACCTTC. Residues: CASTDTGTRGGYTF.

The chain employs TRBV4-1 and TRBJ2-7; D may be TRBD2 (6 bases). Germline CDR1 and CDR2: MGHRA and YSYEKL. Between the trimmed V and J ends, which lost 3 bases and 5 bases, there was a span of 20 bases. The CDR3 loop spans 16 amino acids. CDR3 in DNA: TGCGCCAGCAGCCATCAAAGCGGGTCCCTAGGGGACGAGCAGTACTTC. It translates to CASSHQSGSLGDEQYF.

This clone occurred once. V and J are TRBV9 and TRBJ2-7; 8 nucleotides match TRBD1. The CDR3 covers 13 residues. V shed 3 bases and J 5 bases; nucleotides not matched to a gene: 4. Germline V gives CDR1 SGDLS, CDR2 YYNGEE. The CDR3 bases are TGTGCCAGCAGCGAAGGACAGGGCGACGAGCAGTACTTC. It is translated as CASSEGQGDEQYF.

CDR3 sequence reads: CASSVRLGINEQFF. The DNA of the CDR3 is TGTGCCAGCAGCGTACGGTTAGGCATCAATGAGCAGTTCTTC. The rearrangement links TRBV9 to TRBJ2-1, with D hard to call. The CDR3 contains 14 residues. The V gene lost 1 base and the J gene lost 6 bases, with 11 bases spanning the gap. CDR1 is SGDLS and CDR2 is YYNGEE in the germline V gene.

This sequence joins TRBV29-1 and TRBJ2-7; tentative D call: TRBD1 (6 bases). From germline, CDR1 is SQVTM and CDR2 ANQGSEA. The CDR3 loop spans 15 amino acids. V was cut by 0 bases and J by 4 bases, with 16 bases left in between. This CDR3 is CSVEEFGPGEYEQYF. For the CDR3, the DNA is TGCAGCGTTGAAGAATTTGGCCCAGGGGAGTACGAGCAGTACTTC.

This clone was counted a few times. V and J are TRBV14 and TRBJ2-2, with D unresolved. Between the trimmed V and J ends, which lost 4 bases and 4 bases, there was a span of 13 bases. The CDR3 runs to 15 residues. Germline CDR1 is SGHDN and CDR2 is FVKESK. The DNA for the CDR3 is TGTGCCAGCAGCCTCGACATTCGTGGCACCGGGGAGCTGTTTTTT. Translated, it gives CASSLDIRGTGELFF.

J is TRBJ2-1 and V is TRBV4-1, with 9 positions matching TRBD2. This CDR3 contains 16 residues. Per germline, CDR1 MGHRA and CDR2 YSYEKL. J gave up 2 bases and V 5 bases, and 7 bases lay outside the gene matches. The CDR3 sequence is CASSYLAGRTYNEQFF. CDR3 bases: TGCGCCAGCAGCTACCTAGCGGGGCGAACCTACAATGAGCAGTTCTTC.

The chain uses TRBV5-6 and TRBJ1-5, with TRBD1 identical over 10 bases. Germline values: CDR1 SGHDT, CDR2 YYEEEE. The CDR3 runs to 16 residues. After removal of 4 bases from V and 6 bases from J, the junction contained 10 bases not matched to a gene. DNA of the CDR3: TGTGCCAGCAGCGACAGGGGGCGGGGAGCAGTTCAGCCCCAGCATTTT. Its protein product is CASSDRGRGAVQPQHF. Drawing the rest from reference TRBV5-6 and TRBJ1-5, the complete variable domain is DAGVTQSPTHLIKTRGQQVTLRCSPKSGHDTVSWYQQALGQGPQFIFQYYEEEERQRGNFPDRFSGHQFPNYSSELNVNALLLGDSALYLCASSDRGRGAVQPQHFGDGTRLSIL.

This clone was counted between two and nine times. This chain's CDR3 is CASSSGVQETQYF. DNA for the CDR3: TGTGCCAGCAGCTCCGGGGTACAAGAGACCCAGTACTTC. V is TRBV7-9 and J is TRBJ2-5, with a tentative D call TRBD2 (5 bases). The CDR3 covers 13 residues. Germline V gene sequence: CDR1 SEHNR, CDR2 FQNEAQ (reference sequence). Trimming stripped 4 bases from V and 2 bases from J, with 8 bases between. The whole variable domain, filled in from reference TRBV7-9 and TRBJ2-5, reads DTGVSQNPRHKITKRGQNVTFRCDPISEHNRLYWYRQTLGQGPEFLTYFQNEAQLEKSRLLSDRFSAERPKGSFSTLEIQRTEQGDSAMYLCASSSGVQETQYFGPGTRLLVL.

Concerning this clone: Different DNA sequences within this sample yield the same CDR3. The chain employs TRBV19 and TRBJ1-5; D is perhaps TRBD1 (5 bases). There are 14 residues in the CDR3. Trimming took off 2 bases at V and 3 bases at J, with 8 bases between the two ends. The germline gives CDR1 LNHDA, CDR2 SQIVND (reference sequence). Written as DNA, the CDR3 is TGTGCCAGTAGTATAAGGGACCACAATCAGCCCCAGCATTTT. Its protein product is CASSIRDHNQPQHF.

Only a few counts were recorded for this clone. The CDR3 protein is CASSPLGTDEQYF. In DNA, the CDR3 is TGTGCCAGTAGCCCCTTAGGGACCGACGAGCAGTACTTC. The rearrangement links TRBV19 to TRBJ2-7; TRBD1 or TRBD2 may be the D gene (5 bases each). The V end was cut by 6 bases, the J end by 5 bases, with 14 bases between. The CDR3 length is 13 residues. CDR1 is LNHDA and CDR2 is SQIVND in the germline V gene (reference sequence). The full variable domain, its missing parts supplied by reference TRBV19 and TRBJ2-7, is DGGITQSPKYLFRKEGQNVTLSCEQNLNHDAMYWYRQDPGQGLRLIYYSQIVNDFQKGDIAEGYSVSREKKESFPLTVTSAQKNPTAFYLCASSPLGTDEQYFGPGTRLTVT.

In this sample, this clone turned up a few times. The rearrangement joins TRBV7-2 to TRBJ1-5; D unclear. CDR1 is SGHTA and CDR2 is FQGNSA in the germline V gene. The germline V and J ends were trimmed by 4 bases and 7 bases, with 11 bases remaining between them. The CDR3 covers 13 residues. The chain's CDR3 is CASSSVLAQPQHF. CDR3 nucleotide sequence: TGTGCCAGCAGCTCCGTCTTAGCGCAGCCCCAGCATTTT.

This clone was observed once. The chain recombines TRBV27 with TRBJ2-7; 11 bases align to TRBD2. Germline V lookup: CDR1 MNHEY, CDR2 SMNVEV (reference sequence). Trimming cost V 3 bases and J 2 bases; bases outside gene matches: 9. This CDR3 is 17 amino acids long. As DNA, the CDR3 is TGTGCCAGCAGTTTGATGTCTAGCGGGGGGCTCCCCTACGAGCAGTACTTC. This gives the protein CASSLMSSGGLPYEQYF.

The chain links TRBV27 to TRBJ2-7, with 7 bases matching TRBD1. Germline V lookup: CDR1 MNHEY, CDR2 SMNVEV (reference sequence). The V and J ends lost 3 bases and 4 bases, in that order; junction bases with no gene match: 3. CDR3 length: 13 amino acids. The CDR3 is CASSLGQPYEQYF. The CDR3 nucleotides read TGTGCCAGCAGTTTGGGACAGCCGTACGAGCAGTACTTC.

V usage is TRBV19 and J usage is TRBJ1-1, with D perhaps matching TRBD1 (6 bases). Per germline, CDR1 LNHDA and CDR2 SQIVND (reference sequence). The V end was cut by 8 bases, the J end by 1 base, with 17 bases between. The CDR3 has 15 amino acids. CDR3 protein: CASGGLWGENTEAFF. CDR3 bases: TGTGCCAGTGGGGGCCTCTGGGGTGAGAACACTGAAGCTTTCTTT.

V and J are TRBV5-1 and TRBJ1-5; a weak D match, TRBD1 (5 bases). Trimming pared 4 bases from V and 6 bases from J, leaving 14 bases between. The CDR3 spans 14 residues. Germline CDR1 reads SGHRS; CDR2 reads YFSETQ. CDR3 DNA sequence: TGCGCCAGCAGCCCTGGGACCTTAGGTCAGCCCCAGCATTTT. It encodes CASSPGTLGQPQHF. The whole variable domain, filled in from reference TRBV5-1 and TRBJ1-5, reads KAGVTQTPRYLIKTRGQQVTLSCSPISGHRSVSWYQQTPGQGLQFLFEYFSETQRNKGNFPGRFSGRQFSNSRSEMNVSTLELGDSALYLCASSPGTLGQPQHFGDGTRLSIL.

In its sample, this clone was seen a few times. The CDR3 reads CASSLWESYEQYF. As DNA, the CDR3 is TGTGCCAGCAGTCTCTGGGAGAGTTACGAGCAGTACTTC. This rearrangement joins TRBV11-2 to TRBJ2-7; D perhaps matches TRBD2 (5 bases). Germline values: CDR1 SGHAT, CDR2 FQNNGV. Trimming took off 6 bases at V and 4 bases at J, with 13 bases between the two ends. CDR3 size: 13 residues.

This clone was seen a handful of times. The rearrangement uses TRBV21-1 and TRBJ1-5. TRBV21-1 is listed as a pseudogene. The CDR3 is 11 residues long. CDR3 region: CASRKGQPQHF. CDR3 bases: TGTGCCAGCAGAAAAGGTCAGCCCCAGCATTTT.

This clone has a handful of counts. The CDR3 coding sequence is TGTGCCAGCGGATCGGCGGGGGCTTTGGATACGCAGTATTTT. The encoded protein is CASGSAGALDTQYF. The chain is built from TRBV7-9 and TRBJ2-3; the D gene is possibly TRBD2 (7 bases). V was trimmed by 8 bases and J by 6 bases, leaving 18 bases between them. This CDR3 region has 14 residues. Germline loops: CDR1 SEHNR, CDR2 FQNEAQ (reference sequence).

This clone was observed a few times. The CDR3: CASSFGLAGGSYEQYF. CDR3 DNA sequence: TGCGCCAGCAGCTTTGGACTAGCGGGGGGATCCTACGAGCAGTACTTC. The chain combines TRBV5-1 with TRBJ2-7; 14 bases agree with TRBD2. Germline trimming cut 2 bases from V and 1 base from J; bases unmatched to any gene: 2. The CDR3 totals 16 residues. Germline CDR1 is SGHRS and CDR2 is YFSETQ.

The chain carries TRBV19 and TRBJ2-1, with D perhaps matching TRBD2 (7 bases). Germline loops: CDR1 LNHDA, CDR2 SQIVND (reference sequence). V lost 7 bases and J lost 4, with 14 bases in between. This CDR3 is 14 amino acids long. The CDR3 bases are TGTGCCAGTAAGGGGGGGACCTATTACAATGAGCAGTTCTTC. Translating it yields CASKGGTYYNEQFF. Full variable domain (remainder filled in from reference TRBV19 and TRBJ2-1): DGGITQSPKYLFRKEGQNVTLSCEQNLNHDAMYWYRQDPGQGLRLIYYSQIVNDFQKGDIAEGYSVSREKKESFPLTVTSAQKNPTAFYLCASKGGTYYNEQFFGPGTRLTVL.

V is TRBV5-6 and J is TRBJ2-3, with TRBD1 matching 9 bases. The junction had 5 bases not matched to a gene; V was cut back by 3 bases and J by 3 bases. The CDR3 spans 15 residues. Germline V CDR1 and CDR2: SGHDT, YYEEEE. CDR3 nucleotides: TGTGCCAGCAGCTATCCGGGACAGGGAACAGATACGCAGTATTTT. Protein: CASSYPGQGTDTQYF.

The rearrangement joins TRBV14 to TRBJ2-3; D gene ambiguous. This CDR3 region has 15 residues. V was pared by 6 bases and J by 2 bases, with 15 bases between. Germline CDR1 SGHDN, CDR2 FVKESK. CDR3 bases: TGTGCCAGCAGTCAAATGGGCGCGGCCACAGATACGCAGTATTTT. Translating it yields CASSQMGAATDTQYF.

The gene calls are TRBV7-8 and TRBJ1-1; the D is unclear. Germline-derived CDR1 and CDR2 are SGHVS and FQNEAQ. The CDR3 is made up of 14 amino acids. The V end lost 1 base, the J end lost 4 bases, and 10 bases lay between the germline ends. CDR3 coding DNA: TGTGCCAGCAGCTTAGAGGGAGGGTTCACTGAAGCTTTCTTT. The encoded protein is CASSLEGGFTEAFF.

In its sample, this clone was seen a few times. The V and J genes are TRBV11-1 and TRBJ2-1, with TRBD2 matching 10 bases. The CDR3 is made up of 16 amino acids. Germline assignment: CDR1 SGHAT and CDR2 FQDESV (reference sequence). V trimming: 2 bases; J trimming: 8 bases; junction bases outside the gene matches: 9. The CDR3 loop reads CASSLTSGGEADEQFF. CDR3 coding DNA: TGTGCCAGCAGCTTAACGAGCGGGGGGGAAGCTGATGAGCAGTTCTTC.

This clone was observed a handful of times. The V and J genes are TRBV5-6 and TRBJ2-1, with D perhaps being TRBD1 or TRBD2 (5 bases each). The CDR3 runs to 16 residues. Trimming pared 4 bases from V and 2 bases from J, leaving 16 bases between. The germline V gene encodes CDR1 SGHDT and CDR2 YYEEEE. The CDR3 DNA sequence: TGTGCCAGCAGCATATCCGGGACGCTTGCCTACAATGAGCAGTTCTTC. Translation gives CASSISGTLAYNEQFF.

The rearrangement uses TRBV18 and TRBJ1-2; no clear D gene. Trimming pared 3 bases from V and 0 bases from J, leaving 8 bases between. The V gene's germline CDR1 is KGHSH and CDR2 LQKENI. The CDR3 extends over 14 amino acids. The CDR3 nucleotides are TGTGCCAGCTCACCCGAGACACCTAACTATGGCTACACCTTC. It specifies CASSPETPNYGYTF. Combining the CDR3 with reference TRBV18 and TRBJ1-2 gives the whole variable domain NAGVMQNPRHLVRRRGQEARLRCSPMKGHSHVYWYRQLPEEGLKFMVYLQKENIIDESGMPKERFSAEFPKEGPSILRIQQVVRGDSAAYFCASSPETPNYGYTFGSGTRLTVV.

The chain uses TRBV27 and TRBJ1-6; D gene ambiguous. CDR1 is MNHEY, CDR2 SMNVEV, per germline (reference sequence). The V end was cut by 0 bases, the J end by 9 bases, with 12 bases between. The CDR3 consists of 15 residues. The CDR3 sequence is CASSLSAGVLSPLHF. DNA for the CDR3: TGTGCCAGCAGTTTATCGGCCGGTGTTCTTTCACCCCTCCACTTT.

Note on this clone: The sample carries other DNA sequences with the same CDR3. V usage is TRBV9 and J usage is TRBJ2-3; D gene ambiguous. The CDR3 runs 12 residues. Between the trimmed V and J ends, which lost 0 bases and 6 bases, there was a span of 5 bases. The germline gives CDR1 SGDLS, CDR2 YYNGEE. The CDR3, as DNA: TGTGCCAGCAGCGTAGGTGGGGATACGCAGTATTTT. Amino acid sequence: CASSVGGDTQYF.

This chain uses TRBV27 with TRBJ1-6; D is undetermined. Trimming shortened V by 4 bases and J by 7 bases, and 5 bases separated the two germline ends. Germline values: CDR1 MNHEY, CDR2 SMNVEV (reference sequence). The CDR3 contains 12 residues. The CDR3 here is CASSSPNSPLHF. The CDR3 coding sequence is TGTGCCAGCAGTTCTCCCAATTCACCCCTCCACTTT.

The V and J genes are TRBV6-6 and TRBJ2-1, with 10 bases matching TRBD2. The trim removed 7 bases at V and 3 bases at J, leaving 6 bases unmatched. This CDR3 region has 15 residues. Per germline, CDR1 MNHNY and CDR2 SVGAGI (reference sequence). The CDR3 DNA reads TGTGCCAGCAAGGAAGCGGGGGGGGTCTACAATGAGCAGTTCTTC. It codes for CASKEAGGVYNEQFF.